One T cell receptor beta chain is described in this entry. About 0.5 to 1 ug RNA was reverse transcribed with random hexamers. Each CDR3 protein gets one entry after TCRdb re-called the immunoSEQ multiplex PCR reads with MiXCR. The sample carries a few hundred thousand distinct CDR3 sequences, about 96% recorded once. The data originate from a study of CD8 T cells in Susac syndrome. Trimming pared 4 bases from V and 0 bases from J, leaving 13 bases between. The CDR3 consists of 17 residues. The germline CDR1 and CDR2 sequences are SEHNR and FQNEAQ (reference sequence). The clonotype comes from a human donor with multiple sclerosis. The V gene is TRBV7-9, the J gene TRBJ2-6; perhaps TRBD1 as D (5 bases). Sequencing was carried out using CD4+ T cells from PBMCs. DNA for the CDR3: TGTGCCAGCAGCTACTGGGGCTTAAGCTCTGGGGCCAACGTCCTGACTTTC. It yields the protein CASSYWGLSSGANVLTF.